The rows below give T cell receptor beta chains drawn from one sample of a study of shared T cell receptors in the human thymus. Profiled with immunoSEQ multiplex PCR; TCRdb holds only in-frame clones, not every one. The sample yields roughly 410,000 clones, 85% to 95% seen once. Sequenced sample: thymocytes. All receptors come from a human donor. The CDR3 runs from the conserved cysteine through the conserved F or W. A D gene is named only where the DNA matches it firmly. The size of a clone is reported for some rows only, either as once, few or many, or as a class for expanded clones.

j_call: TRBJ2-2; d_call: .; cdr3_length: 16; clone_size: .; v_call: TRBV4-3; cdr3_aa: CASSTRDPPNTGELFF; cdr3_nt: TGCGCCAGCAGCACAAGGGACCCGCCGAACACCGGGGAGCTGTTTTTT
j_call: TRBJ1-4; d_call: .; cdr3_length: 15; clone_size: .; v_call: TRBV7-2; cdr3_aa: CASSLGYGTNEKLFF; cdr3_nt: TGTGCCAGCAGCTTAGGGTACGGAACTAATGAAAAACTGTTTTTT
j_call: TRBJ2-1; d_call: TRBD2; cdr3_length: 16; clone_size: .; v_call: TRBV4-1; cdr3_aa: CASSSGGSGGKNEQFF; cdr3_nt: TGCGCCAGCAGCTCCGGGGGTAGCGGGGGAAAGAATGAGCAGTTCTTC
j_call: TRBJ2-7; d_call: .; cdr3_length: 13; clone_size: .; v_call: TRBV15; cdr3_aa: CATSREQSYEQYF; cdr3_nt: TGTGCCACCAGCAGAGAACAGTCCTACGAGCAGTACTTC
j_call: TRBJ1-1; d_call: .; cdr3_length: 17; clone_size: .; v_call: TRBV19; cdr3_aa: CASSIILGQLMNTEAFF; cdr3_nt: TGTGCCAGTAGTATTATTCTAGGACAGCTAATGAACACTGAAGCTTTCTTT
j_call: TRBJ2-7; d_call: TRBD2; cdr3_length: 16; clone_size: .; v_call: TRBV27; cdr3_aa: CASSLSRIAGNYEQYF; cdr3_nt: TGTGCCAGCAGTTTATCAAGGATAGCGGGAAACTACGAGCAGTACTTC
j_call: TRBJ2-7; d_call: .; cdr3_length: 14; clone_size: once; v_call: TRBV19; cdr3_aa: CASTPTTETYEQYF; cdr3_nt: TGTGCCAGTACCCCTACGACAGAGACCTACGAGCAGTACTTC
j_call: TRBJ1-3; d_call: TRBD1; cdr3_length: 18; clone_size: .; v_call: TRBV5-1; cdr3_aa: CASSPHGGQLSSGNTIYF; cdr3_nt: TGCGCCAGCAGCCCCCATGGGGGACAGCTAAGCTCTGGAAACACCATATATTTT
j_call: TRBJ2-1; d_call: TRBD2; cdr3_length: 17; clone_size: .; v_call: TRBV5-1; cdr3_aa: CASSLGLSSGSPPEQFF; cdr3_nt: TGCGCCAGCAGCTTGGGGCTGTCTAGCGGGAGCCCGCCTGAGCAGTTCTTC
j_call: TRBJ2-7; d_call: .; cdr3_length: 11; clone_size: .; v_call: TRBV20-1; cdr3_aa: CRPTGNYEQYF; cdr3_nt: TGCAGACCGACAGGAAACTACGAGCAGTACTTC
j_call: TRBJ1-2; d_call: .; cdr3_length: 16; clone_size: .; v_call: TRBV7-9; cdr3_aa: CASYNPDRTLNYGYTF; cdr3_nt: TGTGCCAGCTATAACCCTGACAGGACGCTTAACTATGGCTACACCTTC
j_call: TRBJ2-2; d_call: .; cdr3_length: 12; clone_size: .; v_call: TRBV30; cdr3_aa: CAWGWGTGELFF; cdr3_nt: TGTGCCTGGGGTTGGGGGACCGGGGAGCTGTTTTTT
j_call: TRBJ2-7; d_call: .; cdr3_length: 12; clone_size: .; v_call: TRBV7-9; cdr3_aa: CASSTGSYEQYF; cdr3_nt: TGTGCCAGCAGCACAGGGTCGTACGAGCAGTACTTC
j_call: TRBJ2-7; d_call: TRBD2; cdr3_length: 18; clone_size: .; v_call: TRBV4-2; cdr3_aa: CASSQEPWTSGMLYEQYF; cdr3_nt: TGTGCCAGCAGCCAAGAACCCTGGACTAGCGGGATGCTCTACGAGCAGTACTTC
j_call: TRBJ1-2; d_call: .; cdr3_length: 20; clone_size: .; v_call: TRBV5-4; cdr3_aa: CASRLATTDRLYASLQGYTF; cdr3_nt: TGTGCCAGCAGACTAGCGACGACAGATCGCCTCTATGCTTCTCTACAAGGCTACACCTTC
j_call: TRBJ2-7; d_call: .; cdr3_length: 11; clone_size: .; v_call: TRBV6-6; cdr3_aa: CASSYDLEQYF; cdr3_nt: TGTGCCAGCAGTTACGATCTGGAGCAGTACTTC